These 5 T cell receptor beta chains were sequenced from one sample in a study of blood T cells in healthy people across ages. Primers used in a second PCR of roughly 7 to 12 cycles were a sample-barcoded 5' primer and a J-beta primer mix. One entry per CDR3 protein, called by TCRdb with MiXCR from the 5' RACE reads. The sample records fewer than 800,000 distinct CDR3 sequences, less than 40% being singletons. Sequencing used blood. The receptors were gathered from an elderly woman in good health.

Of note for this clonotype: A read error may be the cause here, since a much bigger clone is one base away. The rearrangement uses TRBV12-3 or TRBV12-4 and TRBJ2-1; D tentatively fits TRBD1 or TRBD2 (6 bases each). The CDR3 has 14 residues. With 4 bases removed from V and 9 bases from J, the gap between germline ends came to 16 bases. CDR3 bases: TGTGCCAGCAGTTGGGATGGGGGGCTCACTGAGCAGTTCTTC. Its translation is CASSWDGGLTEQFF.

This clonotype was counted ten times or more. The chain uses TRBV12-3 or TRBV12-4 and TRBJ2-1; D unresolved. Trimming stripped 7 bases from V and 5 bases from J, with 6 bases between. The CDR3 runs 11 residues. CDR3 in DNA: TGTGCCAGCAACTCTCACAATGAGCAGTTCTTC. This sequence encodes CASNSHNEQFF.

This clonotype has only one observation. A much larger clone lies one base from this, so it may be a read error. V is TRBV29-1 and J is TRBJ2-3; perhaps TRBD1 as D (6 bases). CDR1 is SQVTM and CDR2 is ANQGSEA in the germline V gene. CDR3 length: 13 residues. V was cut by 7 bases and J by 4 bases, with 15 bases left in between. The DNA for the CDR3 is TGCAGCGCTCATGACAGGTTCTCAGATACGCAGTATTTT. Translation: CSAHDRFSDTQYF.

Remarks on this clonotype: Given a much more abundant clone one base away, this may be a read error. This chain joins TRBV25-1 and TRBJ2-7; D gene ambiguous. The DNA end favors TRBJ2-5, so the J call may be wrong. The germline V gene has CDR1 MGHDK and CDR2 SYGVNS. CDR3 size: 11 residues. In nucleotides, the CDR3 is TGTGCCAGCGGGATCCTAGTGACCCAGTACTTC. Its protein is CASGILVTQYF.

This clonotype was seen more than once but under ten times. At one boundary the junction diverges from the germline segment, which might be a read error. This chain uses TRBV7-9 with TRBJ2-5; no definite D call. Germline CDR1 reads SEHNR; CDR2 reads FQNEAQ (reference sequence). The CDR3 is 12 amino acids. The CDR3 bases are TGTGCCGGAAAAGGGCAGGAAGAGACCCAGGACTTC. Translated, it gives CAGKGQEETQDF.